This T cell receptor (beta chain) is drawn from a study of Ad26.COV2.S vaccination and SARS-CoV-2 variants. At the level of the study: Each vaccinee took Ad26.COV2.S intramuscularly, once or twice 56 days apart.

Indicated treatment: around 19 received Ad26.COV2.S at low or high dose, single or two shots; 5 received placebo; per-sample allocation not given. Collection of samples fell on day 63 after the first vaccine or placebo injection. In Boston, an adult donor aged 18-55 years took part. Assay: immunoSEQ multiplex PCR; the TCRdb copy retains only in-frame clones and omits some. The repertoire holds hundreds of thousands of clones, with roughly 87% as singletons. The CDR3 extends over 13 amino acids. Per germline, CDR1 SGHRS and CDR2 YFSETQ. Trimming took 4 bases from V and 3 from J, leaving 10 bases between them. This clone was observed a single time.

The gene calls are TRBV5-1 and TRBJ1-2; TRBD1 might be the D (5 bases). The sequencing used peripheral blood, collected in a trial of Ad26.COV2.S vaccine versus placebo. The clonotype originates from a person aged 18-60 years who received the Ad26.COV2.S COVID-19 vaccine or a placebo. The CDR3 DNA is TGCGCCAGCAGCCGGTTGACAGACTATGGCTACACCTTC. Protein product: CASSRLTDYGYTF. Filled out from reference TRBV5-1 and TRBJ1-2, the complete variable domain reads KAGVTQTPRYLIKTRGQQVTLSCSPISGHRSVSWYQQTPGQGLQFLFEYFSETQRNKGNFPGRFSGRQFSNSRSEMNVSTLELGDSALYLCASSRLTDYGYTFGSGTRLTVV.